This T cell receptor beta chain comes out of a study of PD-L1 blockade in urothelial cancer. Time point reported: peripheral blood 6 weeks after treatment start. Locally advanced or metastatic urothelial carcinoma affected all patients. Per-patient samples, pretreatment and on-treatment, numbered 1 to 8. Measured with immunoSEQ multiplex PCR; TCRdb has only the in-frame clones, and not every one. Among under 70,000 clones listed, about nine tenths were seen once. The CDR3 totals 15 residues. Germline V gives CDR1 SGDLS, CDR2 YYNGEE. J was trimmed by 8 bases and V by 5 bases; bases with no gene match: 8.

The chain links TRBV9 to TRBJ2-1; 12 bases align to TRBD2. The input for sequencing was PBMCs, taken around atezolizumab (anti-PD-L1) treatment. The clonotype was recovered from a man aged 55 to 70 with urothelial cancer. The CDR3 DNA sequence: TGTGCCAGCAGTTCTAGCGGGGGGGTGGTCGATGAGCAGTTCTTC. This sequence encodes CASSSSGGVVDEQFF.